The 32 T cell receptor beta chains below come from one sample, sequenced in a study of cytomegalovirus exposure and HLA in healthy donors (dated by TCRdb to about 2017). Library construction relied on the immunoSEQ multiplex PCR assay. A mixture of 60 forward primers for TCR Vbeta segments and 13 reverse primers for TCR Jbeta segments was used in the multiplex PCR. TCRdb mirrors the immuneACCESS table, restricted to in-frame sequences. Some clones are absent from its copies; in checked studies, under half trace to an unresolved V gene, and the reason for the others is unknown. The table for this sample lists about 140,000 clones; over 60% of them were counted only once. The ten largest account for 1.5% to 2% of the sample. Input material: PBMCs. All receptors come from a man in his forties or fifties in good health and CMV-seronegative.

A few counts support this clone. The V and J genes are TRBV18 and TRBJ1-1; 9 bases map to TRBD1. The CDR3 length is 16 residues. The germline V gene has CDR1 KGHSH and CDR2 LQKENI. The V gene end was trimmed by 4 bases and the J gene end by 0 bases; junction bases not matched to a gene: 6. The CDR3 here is CASSRDREFMNTEAFF. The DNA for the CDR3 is TGTGCCAGCTCACGGGACAGGGAATTCATGAACACTGAAGCTTTCTTT.

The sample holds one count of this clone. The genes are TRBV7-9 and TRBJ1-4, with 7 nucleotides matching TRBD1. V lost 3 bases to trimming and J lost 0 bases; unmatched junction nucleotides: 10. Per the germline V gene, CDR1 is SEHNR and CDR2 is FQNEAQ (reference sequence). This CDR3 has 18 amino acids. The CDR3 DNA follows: TGTGCCAGCAGCTTCCGGGACAGTTTAGCAGCAACTAATGAAAAACTGTTTTTT. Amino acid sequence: CASSFRDSLAATNEKLFF.

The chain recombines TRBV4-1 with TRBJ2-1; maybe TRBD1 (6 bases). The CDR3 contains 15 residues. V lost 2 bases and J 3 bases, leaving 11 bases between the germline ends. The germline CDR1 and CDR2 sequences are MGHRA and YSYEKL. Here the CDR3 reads CASSQLPGVYNEQFF. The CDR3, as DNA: TGCGCCAGCAGCCAACTTCCAGGGGTCTACAATGAGCAGTTCTTC.

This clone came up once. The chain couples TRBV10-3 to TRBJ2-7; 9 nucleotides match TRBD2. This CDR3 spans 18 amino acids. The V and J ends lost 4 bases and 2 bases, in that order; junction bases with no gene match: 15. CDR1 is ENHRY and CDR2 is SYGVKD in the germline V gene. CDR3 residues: CAISGAGGTSFSPYEQYF. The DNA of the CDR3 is TGTGCCATCAGTGGGGCGGGGGGGACCAGCTTTTCCCCCTACGAGCAGTACTTC.

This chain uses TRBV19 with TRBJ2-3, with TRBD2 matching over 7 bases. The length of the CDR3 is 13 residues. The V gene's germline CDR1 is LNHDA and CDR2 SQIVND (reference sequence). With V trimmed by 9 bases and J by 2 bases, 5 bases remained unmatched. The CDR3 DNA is TGTGCCAGCGGACTAGGGGACACAGATACGCAGTATTTT. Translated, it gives CASGLGDTDTQYF.

CDR3 DNA: TGTGCCAGCAGACCGACAGGTAACTACGAGCAGTACTTC. Translating gives CASRPTGNYEQYF. This chain connects TRBV27 to TRBJ2-7; D perhaps matches TRBD1 (6 bases). Per the germline V gene, CDR1 is MNHEY and CDR2 is SMNVEV (reference sequence). V lost 6 bases, J lost 3 bases, and 12 bases lay in between. The CDR3 contains 13 residues.

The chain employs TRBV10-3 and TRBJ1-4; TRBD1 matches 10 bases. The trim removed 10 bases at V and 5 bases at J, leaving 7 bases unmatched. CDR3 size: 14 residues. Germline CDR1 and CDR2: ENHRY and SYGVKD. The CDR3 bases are TGTGCCACGGGGCCGGGACAGGGGAATGAAAAACTGTTTTTT. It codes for CATGPGQGNEKLFF.

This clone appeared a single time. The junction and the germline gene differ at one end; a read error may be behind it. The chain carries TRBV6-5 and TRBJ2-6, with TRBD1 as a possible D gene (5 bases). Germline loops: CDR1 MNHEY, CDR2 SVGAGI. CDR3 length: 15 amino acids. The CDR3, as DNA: TGTGCCAGTGGTACGGCCTACTCTGGGGCCAACGGCCTGACTTTC. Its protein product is CASGTAYSGANGLTF.

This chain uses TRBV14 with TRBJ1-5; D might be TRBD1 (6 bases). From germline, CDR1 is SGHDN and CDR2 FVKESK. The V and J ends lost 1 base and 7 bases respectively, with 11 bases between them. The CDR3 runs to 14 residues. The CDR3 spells CASSQGGGRQPQHF. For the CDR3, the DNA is TGTGCCAGCAGCCAAGGGGGGGGCAGGCAGCCCCAGCATTTT.

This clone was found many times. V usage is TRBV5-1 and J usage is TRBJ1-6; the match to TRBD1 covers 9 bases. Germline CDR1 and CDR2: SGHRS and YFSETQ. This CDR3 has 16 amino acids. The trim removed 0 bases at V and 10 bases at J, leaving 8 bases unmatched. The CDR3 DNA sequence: TGCGCCAGCAGCTTGGCCCTGGGACAGGGCGGATCACCCCTCCACTTT. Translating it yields CASSLALGQGGSPLHF.

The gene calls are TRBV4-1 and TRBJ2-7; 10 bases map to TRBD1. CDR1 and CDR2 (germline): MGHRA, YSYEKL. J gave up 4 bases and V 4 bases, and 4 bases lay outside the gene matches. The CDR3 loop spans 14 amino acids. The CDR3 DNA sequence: TGCGCCAGCAGCCTTCGGGACAGGGGTTACGAGCAGTACTTC. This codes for CASSLRDRGYEQYF.

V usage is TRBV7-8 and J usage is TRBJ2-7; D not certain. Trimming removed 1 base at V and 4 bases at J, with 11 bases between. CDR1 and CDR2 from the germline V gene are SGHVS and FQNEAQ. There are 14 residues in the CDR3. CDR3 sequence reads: CASSLDLAVYEQYF. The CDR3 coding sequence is TGTGCCAGCAGCTTAGATCTTGCGGTTTACGAGCAGTACTTC.

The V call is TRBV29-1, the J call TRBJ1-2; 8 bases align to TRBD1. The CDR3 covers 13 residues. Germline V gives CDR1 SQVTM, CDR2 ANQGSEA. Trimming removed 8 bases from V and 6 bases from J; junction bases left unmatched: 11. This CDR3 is CSTGQGGSDGYTF. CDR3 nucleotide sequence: TGCAGCACCGGACAGGGCGGGTCGGATGGCTACACCTTC.

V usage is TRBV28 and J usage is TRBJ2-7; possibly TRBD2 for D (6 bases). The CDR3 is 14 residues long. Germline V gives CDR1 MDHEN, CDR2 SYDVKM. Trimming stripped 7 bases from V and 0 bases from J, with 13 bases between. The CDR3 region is CASMGGVASYEQYF. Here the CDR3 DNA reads TGTGCCAGCATGGGCGGGGTAGCCTCCTACGAGCAGTACTTC.

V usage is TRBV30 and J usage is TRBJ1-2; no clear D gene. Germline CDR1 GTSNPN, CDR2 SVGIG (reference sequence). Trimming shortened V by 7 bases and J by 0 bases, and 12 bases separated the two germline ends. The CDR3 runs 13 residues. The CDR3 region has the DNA TGTGCCTATCCGACGGGGTCTAACTATGGCTACACCTTC. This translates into CAYPTGSNYGYTF.

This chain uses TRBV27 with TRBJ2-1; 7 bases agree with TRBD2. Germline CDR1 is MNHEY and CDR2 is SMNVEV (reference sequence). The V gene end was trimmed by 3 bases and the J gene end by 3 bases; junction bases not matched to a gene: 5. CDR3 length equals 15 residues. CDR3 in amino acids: CASSLGLPDYNEQFF. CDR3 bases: TGTGCCAGCAGTTTGGGACTACCCGACTACAATGAGCAGTTCTTC.

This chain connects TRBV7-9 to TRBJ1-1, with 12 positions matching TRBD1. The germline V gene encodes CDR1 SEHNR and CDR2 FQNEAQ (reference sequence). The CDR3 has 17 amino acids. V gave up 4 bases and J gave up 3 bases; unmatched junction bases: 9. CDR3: CASSSYRDRGLDTEAFF. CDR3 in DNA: TGTGCCAGCAGCTCCTACCGGGACAGGGGGCTTGACACTGAAGCTTTCTTT.

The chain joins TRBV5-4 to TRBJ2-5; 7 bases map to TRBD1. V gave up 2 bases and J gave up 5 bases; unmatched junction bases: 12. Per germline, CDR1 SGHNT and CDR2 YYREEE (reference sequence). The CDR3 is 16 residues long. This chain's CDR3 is CASSLLALRGQETQYF. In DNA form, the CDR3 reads TGTGCCAGCAGCTTATTGGCGTTAAGGGGGCAGGAGACCCAGTACTTC.

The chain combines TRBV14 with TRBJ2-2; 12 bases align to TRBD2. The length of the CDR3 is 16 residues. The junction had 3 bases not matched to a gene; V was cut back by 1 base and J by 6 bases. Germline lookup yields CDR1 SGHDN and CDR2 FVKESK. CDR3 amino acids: CASSQGLAGVSGELFF. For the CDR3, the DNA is TGTGCCAGCAGCCAAGGACTAGCGGGAGTTTCCGGGGAGCTGTTTTTT.

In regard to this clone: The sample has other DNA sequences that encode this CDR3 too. CDR3 in amino acids: CASSLLGVTNTGELFF. In DNA, the CDR3 is TGTGCCAGCAGCCTCCTCGGAGTAACGAACACCGGGGAGCTGTTTTTT. This chain links TRBV5-4 with TRBJ2-2, with D hard to call. V gave up 4 bases and J gave up 0 bases, with 13 bases separating them. There are 16 residues in the CDR3. The V gene's germline CDR1 is SGHNT and CDR2 YYREEE (reference sequence).

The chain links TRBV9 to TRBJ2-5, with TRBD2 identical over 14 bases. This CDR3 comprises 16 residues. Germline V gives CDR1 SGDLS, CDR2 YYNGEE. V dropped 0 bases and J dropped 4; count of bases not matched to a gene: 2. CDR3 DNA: TGTGCCAGCAGCGTAGGACTAGCGGGGGGGCTAGAGACCCAGTACTTC. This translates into CASSVGLAGGLETQYF.

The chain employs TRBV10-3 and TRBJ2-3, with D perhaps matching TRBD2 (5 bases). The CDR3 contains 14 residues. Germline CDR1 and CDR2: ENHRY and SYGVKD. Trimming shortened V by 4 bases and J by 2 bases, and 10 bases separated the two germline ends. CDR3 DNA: TGTGCCATCAGTGTTGGGAGAACCACAGATACGCAGTATTTT. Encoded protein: CAISVGRTTDTQYF.

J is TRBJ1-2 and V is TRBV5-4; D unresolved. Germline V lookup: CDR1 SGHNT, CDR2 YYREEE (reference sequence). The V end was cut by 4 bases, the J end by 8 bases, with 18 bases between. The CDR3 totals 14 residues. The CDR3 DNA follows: TGTGCCAGCAGCACAAAGGACGGGGAGGGAGGCTACACCTTC. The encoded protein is CASSTKDGEGGYTF.

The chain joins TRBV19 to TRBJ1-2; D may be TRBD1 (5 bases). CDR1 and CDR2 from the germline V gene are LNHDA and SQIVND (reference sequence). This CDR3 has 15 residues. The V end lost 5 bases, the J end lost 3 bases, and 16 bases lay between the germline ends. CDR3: CASSARTRVDYGYTF. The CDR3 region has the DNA TGTGCCAGTAGTGCCCGGACACGCGTAGACTATGGCTACACCTTC.

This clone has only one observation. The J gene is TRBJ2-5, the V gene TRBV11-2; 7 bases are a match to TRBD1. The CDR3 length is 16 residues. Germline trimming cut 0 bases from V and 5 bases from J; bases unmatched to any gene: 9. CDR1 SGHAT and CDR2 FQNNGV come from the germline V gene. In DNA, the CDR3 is TGTGCCAGCAGCTTAGATTCTCGACAGGGTCGGGAGACCCAGTACTTC. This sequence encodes CASSLDSRQGRETQYF.

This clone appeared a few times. The CDR3 loop reads CSVFPGTDTQYF. The CDR3 nucleotides read TGCAGCGTCTTTCCCGGCACAGATACGCAGTATTTT. The chain carries TRBV29-1 and TRBJ2-3; D unresolved. Trimming left V 6 bases short and J 1 base short, with 8 bases between. Germline loops: CDR1 SQVTM, CDR2 ANQGSEA. CDR3 length: 12 residues.

CDR3 coding DNA: TGTGCCAGCAGCTTAAGTTTTCGCGGTTTTGAGCCCTACGAGCAGTACTTC. Protein product: CASSLSFRGFEPYEQYF. This chain links TRBV5-6 with TRBJ2-7; no definite D call. Germline assignment: CDR1 SGHDT and CDR2 YYEEEE. The CDR3 contains 17 residues. The germline V and J ends were trimmed by 2 bases and 2 bases, with 20 bases remaining between them.

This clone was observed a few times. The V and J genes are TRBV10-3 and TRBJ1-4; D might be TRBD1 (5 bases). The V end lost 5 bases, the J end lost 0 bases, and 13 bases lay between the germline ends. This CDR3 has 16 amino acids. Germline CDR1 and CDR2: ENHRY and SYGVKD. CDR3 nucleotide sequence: TGTGCCATCAGTCCAGACAGCCATCCAACTAATGAAAAACTGTTTTTT. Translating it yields CAISPDSHPTNEKLFF.

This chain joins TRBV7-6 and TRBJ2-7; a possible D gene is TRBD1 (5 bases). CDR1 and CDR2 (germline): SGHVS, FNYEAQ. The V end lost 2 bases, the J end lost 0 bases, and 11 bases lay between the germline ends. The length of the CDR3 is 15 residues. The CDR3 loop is CASSLSGFNSYEQYF. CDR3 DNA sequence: TGTGCCAGCAGCTTATCAGGGTTTAACTCCTACGAGCAGTACTTC.

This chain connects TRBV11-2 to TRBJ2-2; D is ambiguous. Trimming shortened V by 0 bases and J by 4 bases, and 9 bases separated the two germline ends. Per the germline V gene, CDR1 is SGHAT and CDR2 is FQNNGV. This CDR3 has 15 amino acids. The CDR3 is CASSLDTHFTGELFF. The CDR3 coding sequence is TGTGCCAGCAGCTTAGATACACATTTCACCGGGGAGCTGTTTTTT.

CDR3 nucleotide sequence: TGTGCCAGCACCCTCGGGACGGGGGGTGGGGAGACCCAGTACTTC. Protein sequence: CASTLGTGGGETQYF. The chain employs TRBV6-5 and TRBJ2-5; TRBD2 matches at 7 bases. This CDR3 spans 15 amino acids. V was clipped by 7 bases and J by 5 bases; unmatched bases: 13. Germline CDR1 MNHEY, CDR2 SVGAGI.

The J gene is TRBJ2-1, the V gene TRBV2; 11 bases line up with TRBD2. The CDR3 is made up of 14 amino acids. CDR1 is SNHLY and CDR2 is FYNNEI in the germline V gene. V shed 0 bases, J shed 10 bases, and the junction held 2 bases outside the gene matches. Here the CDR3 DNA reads TGTGCCAGCAGTGAAGCTAGCGGGGGGGCAGAGCAGTTCTTC. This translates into CASSEASGGAEQFF.